This TCR beta chain was recorded in a study of T-cell reconstitution after alpha-beta-depleted transplantation in children. Per germline, CDR1 LGHNA and CDR2 YNFKEQ. This CDR3 is 17 amino acids long. Trimming removed 4 bases at V and 0 bases at J, with 19 bases between. Using unique molecular identifiers, the investigators prepared the TCRbeta library. TCRdb independently ran MiXCR on the PCR reads; one entry per CDR3 protein. The repertoire holds approximately 400,000 distinct CDR3 sequences, with approximately 11% as singletons. V gene TRBV4-2 combines with J gene TRBJ2-7; D perhaps matches TRBD2 (7 bases). This clonotype was sampled from a human donor who donated a stem cell graft to a child with acute myeloid leukemia. Here the sequenced sample was PBMCs from the stem cell graft donor, taken from the stem cell graft. The CDR3 sequence is CASSPVVLADSSYEQYF. In DNA form, the CDR3 reads TGTGCCAGCAGCCCCGTTGTCCTAGCGGACAGCTCCTACGAGCAGTACTTC.